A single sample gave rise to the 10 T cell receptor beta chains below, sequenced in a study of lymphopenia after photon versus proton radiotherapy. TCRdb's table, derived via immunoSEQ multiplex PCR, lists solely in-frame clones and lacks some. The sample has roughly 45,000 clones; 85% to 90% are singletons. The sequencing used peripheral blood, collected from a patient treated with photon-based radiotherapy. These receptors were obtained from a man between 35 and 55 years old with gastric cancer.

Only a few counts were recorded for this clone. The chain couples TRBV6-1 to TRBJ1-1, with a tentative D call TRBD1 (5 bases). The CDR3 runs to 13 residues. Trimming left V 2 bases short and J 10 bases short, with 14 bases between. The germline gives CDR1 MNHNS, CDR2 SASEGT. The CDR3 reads CASSEMRTRGAFF. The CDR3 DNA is TGTGCCAGCAGTGAAATGAGGACAAGGGGAGCTTTCTTT.

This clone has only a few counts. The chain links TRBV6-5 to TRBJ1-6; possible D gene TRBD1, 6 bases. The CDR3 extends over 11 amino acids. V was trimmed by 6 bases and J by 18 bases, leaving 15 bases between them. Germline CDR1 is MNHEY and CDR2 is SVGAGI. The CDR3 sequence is CASRSTGPHHF. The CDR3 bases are TGTGCCAGCAGGTCAACAGGGCCTCACCACTTT.

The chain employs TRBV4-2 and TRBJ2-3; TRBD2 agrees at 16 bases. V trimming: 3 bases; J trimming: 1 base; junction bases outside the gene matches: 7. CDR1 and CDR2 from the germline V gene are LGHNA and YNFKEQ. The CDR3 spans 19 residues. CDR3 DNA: TGTGCCAGCAGCCATTTCGGGACTAGCGGGGGGGCCGGCACAGATACGCAGTATTTT. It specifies CASSHFGTSGGAGTDTQYF.

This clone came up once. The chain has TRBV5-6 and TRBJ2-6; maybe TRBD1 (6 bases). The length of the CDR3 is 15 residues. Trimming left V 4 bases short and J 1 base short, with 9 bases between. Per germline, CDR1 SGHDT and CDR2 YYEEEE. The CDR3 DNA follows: TGTGCCAGCAGCGCAGACAGGTCTGGGGCCAACGTCCTGACTTTC. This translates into CASSADRSGANVLTF.

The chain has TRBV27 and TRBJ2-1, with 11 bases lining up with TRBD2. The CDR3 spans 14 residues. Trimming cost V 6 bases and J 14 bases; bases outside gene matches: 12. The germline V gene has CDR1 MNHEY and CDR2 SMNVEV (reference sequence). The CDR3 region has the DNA TGTGCCAGCAGCCTAAGCCTAGCGGGGGGAAAGAAGTTCTTC. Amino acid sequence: CASSLSLAGGKKFF.

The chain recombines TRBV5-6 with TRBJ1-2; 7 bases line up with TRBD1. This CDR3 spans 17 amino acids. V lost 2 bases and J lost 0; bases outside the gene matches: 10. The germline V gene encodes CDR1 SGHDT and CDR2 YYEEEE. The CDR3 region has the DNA TGTGCCAGCAGCTTCCCCGGGACAGTGGGGGCTAACTATGGCTACACCTTC. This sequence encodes CASSFPGTVGANYGYTF.

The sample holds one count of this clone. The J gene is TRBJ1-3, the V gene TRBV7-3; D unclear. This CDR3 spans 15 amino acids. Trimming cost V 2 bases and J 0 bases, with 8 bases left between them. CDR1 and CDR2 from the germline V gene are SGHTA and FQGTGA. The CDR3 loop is CASSLRPSSGNTIYF. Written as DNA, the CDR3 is TGTGCCAGCAGCTTACGGCCAAGCTCTGGAAACACCATATATTTT.

The CDR3 is CAWSPGGLNEQYF. The DNA of the CDR3 is TGTGCCTGGAGTCCAGGGGGCTTAAACGAGCAGTACTTC. V usage is TRBV30 and J usage is TRBJ2-7; TRBD1 matches 8 bases. The CDR3 covers 13 residues. Losses at the gene ends were 2 bases for V and 5 bases for J; bases not matched to a gene: 5. Germline loops: CDR1 GTSNPN, CDR2 SVGIG (reference sequence).

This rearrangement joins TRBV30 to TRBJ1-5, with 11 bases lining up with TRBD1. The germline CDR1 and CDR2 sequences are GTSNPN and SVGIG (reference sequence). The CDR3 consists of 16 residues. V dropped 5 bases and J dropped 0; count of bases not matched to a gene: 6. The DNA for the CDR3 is TGTGCCTGGGGACAGGGGGCAATAAATAGCAATCAGCCCCAGCATTTT. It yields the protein CAWGQGAINSNQPQHF.

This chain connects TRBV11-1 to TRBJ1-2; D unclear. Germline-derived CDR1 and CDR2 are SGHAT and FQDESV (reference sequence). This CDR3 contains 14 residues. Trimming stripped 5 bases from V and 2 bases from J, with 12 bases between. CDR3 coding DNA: TGTGCCAGCAGCCCTTCTTATTCGAACTATGGCTACACCTTC. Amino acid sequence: CASSPSYSNYGYTF. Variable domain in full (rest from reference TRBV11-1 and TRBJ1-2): EAEVAQSPRYKITEKSQAVAFWCDPISGHATLYWYRQILGQGPELLVQFQDESVVDDSQLPKDRFSAERLKGVDSTLKIQPAELGDSAMYLCASSPSYSNYGYTFGSGTRLTVV.